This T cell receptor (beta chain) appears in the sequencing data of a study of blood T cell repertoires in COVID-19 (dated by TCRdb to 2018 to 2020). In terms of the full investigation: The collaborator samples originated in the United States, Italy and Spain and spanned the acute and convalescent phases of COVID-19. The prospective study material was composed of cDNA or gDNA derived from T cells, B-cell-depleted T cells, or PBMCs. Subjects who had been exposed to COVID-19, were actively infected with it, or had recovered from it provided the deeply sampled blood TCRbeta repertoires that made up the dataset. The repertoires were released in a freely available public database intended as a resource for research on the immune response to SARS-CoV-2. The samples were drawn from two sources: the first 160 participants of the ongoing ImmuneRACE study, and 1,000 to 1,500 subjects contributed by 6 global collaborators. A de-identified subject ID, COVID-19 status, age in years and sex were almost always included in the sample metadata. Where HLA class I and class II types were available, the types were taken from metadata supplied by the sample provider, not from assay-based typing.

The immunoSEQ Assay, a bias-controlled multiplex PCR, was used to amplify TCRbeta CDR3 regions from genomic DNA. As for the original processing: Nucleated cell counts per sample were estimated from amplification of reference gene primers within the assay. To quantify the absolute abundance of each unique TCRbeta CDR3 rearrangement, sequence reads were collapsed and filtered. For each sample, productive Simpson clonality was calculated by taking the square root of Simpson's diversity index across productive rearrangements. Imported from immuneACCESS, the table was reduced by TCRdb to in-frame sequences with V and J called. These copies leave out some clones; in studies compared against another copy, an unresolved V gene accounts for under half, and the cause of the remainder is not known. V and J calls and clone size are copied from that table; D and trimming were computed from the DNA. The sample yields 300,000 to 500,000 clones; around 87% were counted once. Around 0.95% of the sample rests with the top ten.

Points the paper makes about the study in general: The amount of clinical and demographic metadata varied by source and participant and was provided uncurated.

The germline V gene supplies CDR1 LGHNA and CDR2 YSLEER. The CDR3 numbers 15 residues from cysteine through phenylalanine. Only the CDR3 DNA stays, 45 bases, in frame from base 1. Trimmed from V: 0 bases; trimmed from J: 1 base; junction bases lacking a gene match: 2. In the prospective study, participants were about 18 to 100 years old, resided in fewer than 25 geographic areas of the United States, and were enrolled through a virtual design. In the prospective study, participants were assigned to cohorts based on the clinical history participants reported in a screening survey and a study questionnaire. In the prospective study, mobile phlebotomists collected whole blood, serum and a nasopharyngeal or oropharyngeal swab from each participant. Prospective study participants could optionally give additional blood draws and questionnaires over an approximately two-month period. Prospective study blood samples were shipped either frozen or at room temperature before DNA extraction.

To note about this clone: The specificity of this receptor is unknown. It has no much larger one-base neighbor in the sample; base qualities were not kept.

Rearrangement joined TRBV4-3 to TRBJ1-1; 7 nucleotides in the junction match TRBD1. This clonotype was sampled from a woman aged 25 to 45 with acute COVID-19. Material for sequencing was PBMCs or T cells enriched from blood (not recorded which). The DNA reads TGCGCCAGCAGCCAAGAGTGGGACAGGAACACTGAAGCTTTCTTT. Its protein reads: CASSQEWDRNTEAFF.